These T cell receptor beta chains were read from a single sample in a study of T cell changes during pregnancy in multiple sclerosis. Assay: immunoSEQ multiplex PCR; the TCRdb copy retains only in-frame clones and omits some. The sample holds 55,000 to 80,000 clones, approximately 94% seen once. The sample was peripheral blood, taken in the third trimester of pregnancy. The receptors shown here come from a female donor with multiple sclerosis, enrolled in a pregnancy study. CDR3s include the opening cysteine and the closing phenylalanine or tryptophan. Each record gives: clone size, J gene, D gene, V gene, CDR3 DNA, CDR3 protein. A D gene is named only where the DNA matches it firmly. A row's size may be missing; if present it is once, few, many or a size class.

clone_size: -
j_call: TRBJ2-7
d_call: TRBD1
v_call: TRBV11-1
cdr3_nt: TGTGCCAGCAGCTTTTCCGCCCAGGGGGCCTACGAGCAGTACTTC
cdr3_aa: CASSFSAQGAYEQYF

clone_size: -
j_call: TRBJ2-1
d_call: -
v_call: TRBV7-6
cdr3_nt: TGTGCCAGCAGCATTCGGGCAGGGAGGAACAATGAGCAGTTCTTC
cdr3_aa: CASSIRAGRNNEQFF

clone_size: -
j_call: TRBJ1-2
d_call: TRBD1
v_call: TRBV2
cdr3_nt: TGTGCCAGCTCCTCAGGGGGCTATGGCTACACCTTC
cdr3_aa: CASSSGGYGYTF

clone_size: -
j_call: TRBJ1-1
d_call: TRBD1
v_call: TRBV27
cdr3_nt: TGTGCCAGCAGTTTATTGGGGACAGGGGGCACTGAAGCTTTCTTT
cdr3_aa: CASSLLGTGGTEAFF

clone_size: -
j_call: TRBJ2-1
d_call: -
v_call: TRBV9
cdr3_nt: TGTGCCAGCAGCGTGGGTAGCGGTTGGGCCTACAATGAGCAGTTCTTC
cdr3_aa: CASSVGSGWAYNEQFF

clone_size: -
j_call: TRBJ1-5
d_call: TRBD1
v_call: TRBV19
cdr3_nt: TGTGCCAGTACCCCGGACAGGGTTATGCATTTT
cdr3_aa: CASTPDRVMHF

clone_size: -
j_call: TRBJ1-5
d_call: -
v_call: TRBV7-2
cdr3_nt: TGTGCCAGCACGGAAAAAGGGGCGGGAAGCAATCAGCCCCAGCATTTT
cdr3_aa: CASTEKGAGSNQPQHF

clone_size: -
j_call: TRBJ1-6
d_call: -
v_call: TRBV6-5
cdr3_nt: TGTGCCAGCAGTTACGGCCGGAGCTCCTATAATTCACCCCTCCACTTT
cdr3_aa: CASSYGRSSYNSPLHF

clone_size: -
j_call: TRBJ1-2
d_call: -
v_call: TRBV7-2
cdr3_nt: TGTGCCAGCAGCTCCACTTGGGGGGATGGCTACACCTTC
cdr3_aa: CASSSTWGDGYTF

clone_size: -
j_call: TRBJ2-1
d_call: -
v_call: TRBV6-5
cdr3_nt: TGTGCCAGCAATCGGGGGTCCTCCTACAATGAGCAGTTCTTC
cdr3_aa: CASNRGSSYNEQFF

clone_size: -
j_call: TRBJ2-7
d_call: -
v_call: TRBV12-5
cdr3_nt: TGTGCTAGTGGTTTTACCTACGAGCAGTACTTC
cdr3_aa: CASGFTYEQYF

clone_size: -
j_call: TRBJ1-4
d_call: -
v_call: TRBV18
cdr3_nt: TGTGCCAGCTCCCCAAGTCGGACTTTCCCTGAAAAACTGTTTTTT
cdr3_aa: CASSPSRTFPEKLFF

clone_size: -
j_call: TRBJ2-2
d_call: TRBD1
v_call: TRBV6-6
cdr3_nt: TGTGCCAGCAGTTACGGGGACAGGGGGAACACCGGGGAGCTGTTTTTT
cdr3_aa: CASSYGDRGNTGELFF

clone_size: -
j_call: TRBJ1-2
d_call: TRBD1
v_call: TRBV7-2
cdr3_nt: TGTGCCAGCAGCTTATATCAAGGGGGCGCCGGCTATGGCTACACCTTC
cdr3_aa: CASSLYQGGAGYGYTF

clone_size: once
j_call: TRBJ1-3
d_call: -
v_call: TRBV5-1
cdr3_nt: TGCGCCAGCAGCCTATCCTCCGGGACAACAACCTCTGGAAACACCATATATTTT
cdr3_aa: CASSLSSGTTTSGNTIYF

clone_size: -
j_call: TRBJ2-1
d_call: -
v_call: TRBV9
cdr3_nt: TGTGCCAGCAGCGAGGGGTCGGGCATCAACAATGAGCAGTTCTTC
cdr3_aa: CASSEGSGINNEQFF

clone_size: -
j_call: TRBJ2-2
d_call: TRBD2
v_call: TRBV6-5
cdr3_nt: TGTGCCAGCAGTTACCTGTCGAGCGGGGGGGCCGGGGAGCTGTTTTTT
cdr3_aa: CASSYLSSGGAGELFF

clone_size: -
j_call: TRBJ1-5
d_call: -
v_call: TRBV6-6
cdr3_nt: TGTGCCAGCAGTTACATCGGGACACAAAATCAGCCCCAGCATTTT
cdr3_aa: CASSYIGTQNQPQHF

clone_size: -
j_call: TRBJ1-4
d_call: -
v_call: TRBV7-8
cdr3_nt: TGTGCCAGCAGCTCCCCGAGGGCAACTAATGAAAAACTGTTTTTT
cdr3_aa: CASSSPRATNEKLFF

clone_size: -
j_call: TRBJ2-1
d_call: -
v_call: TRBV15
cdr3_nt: TGTGCCACCAGCAGTGATTGGGACTCTAGCTCCTACAATGAGCAGTTCTTC
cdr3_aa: CATSSDWDSSSYNEQFF

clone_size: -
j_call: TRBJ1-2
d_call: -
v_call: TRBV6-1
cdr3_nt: TGTGCCAGCAGTGAAAGTCTAAACAACTATGGCTACACCTTC
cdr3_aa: CASSESLNNYGYTF

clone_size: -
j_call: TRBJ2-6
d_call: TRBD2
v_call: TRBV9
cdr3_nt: TGTGCCAGCAGCGTAGTGGCGGGGGGGGTCTCTGGGGCCAACGTCCTGACTTTC
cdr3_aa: CASSVVAGGVSGANVLTF

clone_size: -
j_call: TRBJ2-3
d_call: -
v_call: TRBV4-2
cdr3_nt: TGTGCCAGCAGCATTAGGGGGGATACGCAGTATTTT
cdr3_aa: CASSIRGDTQYF

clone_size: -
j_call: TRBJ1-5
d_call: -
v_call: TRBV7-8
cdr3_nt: TGTGCCAGCAGCCGTTTCGAGGTTAGCAATCAGCCCCAGCATTTT
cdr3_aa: CASSRFEVSNQPQHF

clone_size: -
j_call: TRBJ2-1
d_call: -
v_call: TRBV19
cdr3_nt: TGTGCCAGTAGTATAGAACAGACGTCCTACAATGAGCAGTTCTTC
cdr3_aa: CASSIEQTSYNEQFF

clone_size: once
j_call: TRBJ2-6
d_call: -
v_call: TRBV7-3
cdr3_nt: TGTGCCAGCAGCTTAAGGCCCGGGGTAGGGGCCAACGTCCTGACTTTC
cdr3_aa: CASSLRPGVGANVLTF

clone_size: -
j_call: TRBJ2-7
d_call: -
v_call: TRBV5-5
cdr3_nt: TGTGCCAGCAGCTTTTCCACATCCTACGAGCAGTACTTC
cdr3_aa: CASSFSTSYEQYF

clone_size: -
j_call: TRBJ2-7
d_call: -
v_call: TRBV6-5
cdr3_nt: TGTGCCAGCAGTTCCGACACTCACGAGCAGTACTTC
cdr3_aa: CASSSDTHEQYF

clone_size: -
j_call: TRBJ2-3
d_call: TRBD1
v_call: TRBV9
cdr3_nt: TGTGCCAGCAGCGTAGCTCCCGGGACAGGGGGCTGGGATACGCAGTATTTT
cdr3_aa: CASSVAPGTGGWDTQYF

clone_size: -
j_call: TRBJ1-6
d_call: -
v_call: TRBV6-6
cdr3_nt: TGTGCCAGCAGCCCAACAGGGCTGGTAAATTCACCCCTCCACTTT
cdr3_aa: CASSPTGLVNSPLHF

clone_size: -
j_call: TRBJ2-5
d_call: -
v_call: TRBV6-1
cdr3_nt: TGTGCCAGCAGTGAACAGGGAGAGACCCAGTACTTC
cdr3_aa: CASSEQGETQYF

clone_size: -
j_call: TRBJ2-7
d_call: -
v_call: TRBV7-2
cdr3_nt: TGTGCCAGCAGCCTCGGGAGGACAGCCATTCTACGAGAGCAGTACTTC
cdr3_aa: CASSLGRTAILREQYF

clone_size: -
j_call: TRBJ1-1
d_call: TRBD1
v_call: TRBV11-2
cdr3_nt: TGTGCCAGCAGCTCTGGACAGGGGATTTTGGCTGAAGCTTTCTTT
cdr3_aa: CASSSGQGILAEAFF

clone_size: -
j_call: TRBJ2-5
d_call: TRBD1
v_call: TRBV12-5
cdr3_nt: TGTGCTAGTGGTTCCAGGACAGGGCCGCTACAAGAGACCCAGTACTTC
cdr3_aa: CASGSRTGPLQETQYF

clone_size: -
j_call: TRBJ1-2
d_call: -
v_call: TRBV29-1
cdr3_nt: TGCAGCGCTGCGGACAGTAACTATGGCTACACCTTC
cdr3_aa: CSAADSNYGYTF

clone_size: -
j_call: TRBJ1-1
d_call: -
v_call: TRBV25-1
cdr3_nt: TGTGCCAGCAGTGACAACATCTGGGCCACCCACCCTGAAGCTTTCTTT
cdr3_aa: CASSDNIWATHPEAFF